Detailed here is one TCR beta chain. The data are from a study of control samples from healthy donors and cancer patients. The V end lost 0 bases, the J end lost 2 bases, and 17 bases lay between the germline ends. The CDR3 has 17 amino acids. Germline V gives CDR1 MNHEY, CDR2 SMNVEV (reference sequence). Clones were sequenced by immunoSEQ multiplex PCR, and TCRdb holds only the in-frame ones, with some missing. The sample yields roughly 150,000 clones, almost 90% seen once. The sequence was collected from a man aged 18 to 29 in good health. Sequenced material: blood. The chain carries TRBV27 and TRBJ2-7; tentatively, D is TRBD1 or TRBD2 (7 bases each). CDR3 in amino acids: CASSLSRLARGTYEQYF. The CDR3 nucleotides read TGTGCCAGCAGTTTATCAAGACTAGCCAGGGGGACCTACGAGCAGTACTTC.